This T cell receptor (beta chain) was obtained from a study of T cell responses to AZD1222 COVID-19 vaccine. Study results and caveats: After two AZD1222 doses, spike-specific TCR breadth and depth rose versus day 0. Of the AZD1222 recipients, only 5 to 7 were seropositive at baseline. Nearly half of the spike-specific TCRs reportedly recognize variant regions that carry no mutations. The donor group comprised mostly white British people and more females; the analysis possibly underestimated clonal diversity.

Note on this clone: Its antigen is unknown.

The protocol was immunoSEQ multiplex PCR, while the TCRdb copy is restricted to in-frame clones and leaves out a portion. The data contain roughly 150,000 clones, 85% to 95% of them seen just once; the ten biggest clones take up more than 8%. Germline-derived CDR1 and CDR2 are KGHSH and LQKENI. Trimming at V came to 2 bases and at J to 2 bases, leaving 6 bases not matched to a gene. CDR3 size: 17 residues. The material sequenced was peripheral blood, taken on day 0 of AZD1222 vaccination. The chain couples TRBV18 to TRBJ2-3, with TRBD2 identical over 11 bases. The receptor was derived from an adult in good health. Written as DNA, the CDR3 is TGTGCCAGCTCACCATCTCTAGCGGGGGGAATCACAGATACGCAGTATTTT. Amino acid sequence: CASSPSLAGGITDTQYF.